Listed here are 24 T cell receptor beta chains from one sample, sequenced in a study of T cells after posttransplantation cyclophosphamide (dated by TCRdb to 2015 to 2016). The library was obtained by the immunoSEQ multiplex PCR assay. The clones in this table, taken by TCRdb from immuneACCESS, are in-frame only. Not every clone is retained; where verified, under half of the shortfall comes from an unresolved V gene, and the cause of the rest is unknown. The sample profile shows approximately 52,000 clones; roughly 84% of them were found once. Jointly, the top ten make up approximately 3% of the sample. The source material was PBMCs. These receptors came from a man younger than 40 with a blood cancer, CMV-positive, and with a related stem cell donor.

The rearrangement joins TRBV5-4 to TRBJ1-2; 9 bases line up with TRBD1. The trim removed 2 bases at V and 0 bases at J, leaving 2 bases unmatched. CDR1 is SGHNT and CDR2 is YYREEE in the germline V gene (reference sequence). The CDR3 has 15 amino acids. This chain's CDR3 is CASSFGTGTNYGYTF. In DNA, the CDR3 is TGTGCCAGCAGCTTCGGGACAGGGACTAACTATGGCTACACCTTC.

The rearrangement links TRBV4-2 to TRBJ2-2, with 11 bases matching TRBD2. Germline lookup yields CDR1 LGHNA and CDR2 YNFKEQ. Trimming at V came to 4 bases and at J to 5 bases, leaving 3 bases not matched to a gene. The CDR3 is 15 amino acids. For the CDR3, the DNA is TGTGCCAGCAGCCCACTAGCGGGAGAGACCGGGGAGCTGTTTTTT. Protein: CASSPLAGETGELFF.

The chain is built from TRBV18 and TRBJ2-7; 8 nucleotides agree with TRBD2. V lost 4 bases and J lost 4; bases outside the gene matches: 6. The CDR3 consists of 14 residues. Germline values: CDR1 KGHSH, CDR2 LQKENI. CDR3 region: CASSLSGGRYEQYF. In DNA form, the CDR3 reads TGTGCCAGCTCACTCTCGGGGGGGCGATACGAGCAGTACTTC. The entire variable domain, with the rest obtained from reference TRBV18 and TRBJ2-7, is as follows: NAGVMQNPRHLVRRRGQEARLRCSPMKGHSHVYWYRQLPEEGLKFMVYLQKENIIDESGMPKERFSAEFPKEGPSILRIQQVVRGDSAAYFCASSLSGGRYEQYFGPGTRLTVT.

This sequence joins TRBV6-1 and TRBJ2-7; 11 bases align to TRBD1. The J segment lost 1 base and the V segment lost 4 bases, leaving 3 bases of the junction unmatched. The CDR3 spans 15 residues. Per germline, CDR1 MNHNS and CDR2 SASEGT. The CDR3 coding sequence is TGTGCCAGCAGTGGGGGACAGGGGGGATCCTACGAGCAGTACTTC. Its translation: CASSGGQGGSYEQYF.

The chain joins TRBV10-3 to TRBJ2-7, with D perhaps matching TRBD2 (5 bases). V lost 5 bases, J lost 3 bases, and 17 bases lay in between. The CDR3 loop spans 15 amino acids. In germline, CDR1 is ENHRY, CDR2 SYGVKD. The CDR3 spells CAISNNRGPYYEQYF. The CDR3 DNA reads as TGTGCCATCAGTAATAACCGAGGGCCGTACTACGAGCAGTACTTC.

Only one count was recorded for this clone. The V call is TRBV19, the J call TRBJ2-7; 7 bases agree with TRBD1. V lost 2 bases, J lost 0 bases, and 4 bases stayed unmatched. This CDR3 has 15 residues. Germline loops: CDR1 LNHDA, CDR2 SQIVND (reference sequence). The CDR3 coding sequence is TGTGCCAGTAGTATATTTAACAGGGGCTCCTACGAGCAGTACTTC. Its protein product is CASSIFNRGSYEQYF.

J is TRBJ1-3 and V is TRBV5-3; no clear D. TRBV5-3 qualifies as an ORF whose function is uncertain. This CDR3 has 17 residues. V gave up 0 bases and J gave up 0 bases, with 13 bases separating them. CDR3 bases: TGTGCCAGAAGCTTGGTCCCCCGACTTAACTCTGGAAACACCATATATTTT. Translation gives CARSLVPRLNSGNTIYF.

This clone has only one observation. The chain recombines TRBV7-3 with TRBJ2-3; D not certain. Trimming pared 8 bases from V and 6 bases from J, leaving 9 bases between. The CDR3 runs 11 residues. Germline V gene lookup returns CDR1 SGHTA and CDR2 FQGTGA. The CDR3 DNA reads TGTGCCAGCGCGGTCGGGGATACGCAGTATTTT. This codes for CASAVGDTQYF.

This clone appeared once. The chain employs TRBV29-1 and TRBJ2-3; 12 nucleotides line up with TRBD1. The CDR3 is made up of 15 amino acids. The germline V gene encodes CDR1 SQVTM and CDR2 ANQGSEA. Losses at the gene ends were 6 bases for V and 6 bases for J; bases not matched to a gene: 10. The CDR3 reads CSVLRRDRGPDTQYF. The CDR3 nucleotides are TGCAGCGTCCTACGCCGGGACAGGGGGCCTGATACGCAGTATTTT.

The rearrangement uses TRBV4-1 and TRBJ2-2; 9 nucleotides agree with TRBD1. Germline assignment: CDR1 MGHRA and CDR2 YSYEKL. The CDR3 has 15 residues. V shed 2 bases and J 6 bases; nucleotides not matched to a gene: 4. The CDR3 DNA is TGCGCCAGCAGCCAATGGGGACAGGGTGCCGGGGAGCTGTTTTTT. It encodes CASSQWGQGAGELFF.

By share of the sample, this clone is medium-sized (0.01 to 0.1%). The chain carries TRBV6-4 and TRBJ2-2, with 10 bases lining up with TRBD2. This CDR3 has 14 amino acids. J was trimmed by 6 bases and V by 3 bases; bases with no gene match: 1. Germline values: CDR1 MRHNA, CDR2 SNTAGT. For the CDR3, the DNA is TGTGCCAGCAGTGAACTAGCGGGATCCGGGGAGCTGTTTTTT. Its translation is CASSELAGSGELFF.

This sequence joins TRBV6-5 and TRBJ1-6; 11 bases are shared with TRBD1. Germline CDR1 and CDR2: MNHEY and SVGAGI. There are 14 residues in the CDR3. Trimming at V came to 6 bases and at J to 9 bases, leaving 4 bases not matched to a gene. CDR3 DNA: TGTGCCAGCAGGCCGGACAGGGGGCGTTCACCCCTCCACTTT. Translating it yields CASRPDRGRSPLHF.

The rearrangement joins TRBV5-1 to TRBJ2-1; the match to TRBD2 covers 8 bases. Germline V gives CDR1 SGHRS, CDR2 YFSETQ. This CDR3 comprises 17 residues. V was clipped by 2 bases and J by 7 bases; unmatched bases: 14. CDR3 DNA: TGCGCCAGCAGCTTAGGTGGGCGAGCGGGAGCGGGAAATGAGCAGTTCTTC. Its translation: CASSLGGRAGAGNEQFF.

The chain recombines TRBV4-1 with TRBJ2-1; no firm D call. Between the trimmed V and J ends, which lost 0 bases and 8 bases, there was a span of 11 bases. CDR3 length: 14 amino acids. CDR1 and CDR2 (germline): MGHRA, YSYEKL. The CDR3 here is CASSQEVLTYEQFF. CDR3 nucleotides: TGCGCCAGCAGCCAAGAAGTTCTGACTTATGAGCAGTTCTTC.

CDR3 bases: TGTGCCAGCAGTTTAGGCGGACTAGCGGGAACAGATACGCAGTATTTT. This codes for CASSLGGLAGTDTQYF. The chain recombines TRBV28 with TRBJ2-3; 12 bases map to TRBD2. This CDR3 contains 16 residues. J gave up 3 bases and V 2 bases, and 3 bases lay outside the gene matches. Germline V gene sequence: CDR1 MDHEN, CDR2 SYDVKM.

The chain couples TRBV6-1 to TRBJ2-1; 10 nucleotides line up with TRBD1. V lost 4 bases, J lost 11 bases, and 14 bases stayed unmatched. The CDR3 spans 16 residues. The germline CDR1 and CDR2 sequences are MNHNS and SASEGT. The CDR3 DNA follows: TGTGCCAGCAGTGTGTTACCGGGACAGGGGAATAACCAGCAGTTCTTC. This codes for CASSVLPGQGNNQQFF.

The chain recombines TRBV7-3 with TRBJ2-3; the match to TRBD2 covers 9 bases. Germline V gene lookup returns CDR1 SGHTA and CDR2 FQGTGA. The CDR3 has 15 residues. V lost 1 base to trimming and J lost 4 bases; unmatched junction nucleotides: 3. The CDR3 DNA is TGTGCCAGCAGCTTAATGGCGGGGGGGCCAGATACGCAGTATTTT. It codes for CASSLMAGGPDTQYF.

The chain couples TRBV28 to TRBJ1-2; D perhaps matches TRBD1 (6 bases). The CDR3 runs to 14 residues. The ends were cut back, 7 bases at V and 5 bases at J, with 17 bases in the middle. Per germline, CDR1 MDHEN and CDR2 SYDVKM. CDR3 sequence (DNA): TGTGCCAGCAAACAGGGTCCCCTGGGGTATGGCTACACCTTC. It encodes CASKQGPLGYGYTF.

V is TRBV27 and J is TRBJ2-1; 7 nucleotides match TRBD2. V trimming: 0 bases; J trimming: 0 bases; junction bases outside the gene matches: 5. Per germline, CDR1 MNHEY and CDR2 SMNVEV (reference sequence). The CDR3 loop spans 17 amino acids. The CDR3 DNA sequence: TGTGCCAGCAGTTTATCGTCGGGCGGGAGCTCCTACAATGAGCAGTTCTTC. It codes for CASSLSSGGSSYNEQFF.

This clone was recorded only once. The genes are TRBV2 and TRBJ2-1; 7 positions agree with TRBD2. Germline V gene sequence: CDR1 SNHLY, CDR2 FYNNEI. V was pared by 11 bases and J by 7 bases, with 11 bases of the junction left unmatched. The CDR3 runs to 13 residues. In nucleotides, the CDR3 is TGTGCCTGGCTCATCAGGGAGGGGAATGAGCAGTTCTTC. This codes for CAWLIREGNEQFF.

This clone was seen a single time. The V gene is TRBV19, the J gene TRBJ2-7, with D possibly being TRBD1 (7 bases). Germline V gives CDR1 LNHDA, CDR2 SQIVND (reference sequence). The CDR3 contains 15 residues. Trimming removed 3 bases from V and 3 bases from J, with 15 bases in between. CDR3 bases: TGTGCCAGTAGTATTCAGGGGGGAGGACGCTACGAGCAGTACTTC. Protein product: CASSIQGGGRYEQYF.

The chain couples TRBV5-4 to TRBJ2-5; D might be TRBD2 (6 bases). Per germline, CDR1 SGHNT and CDR2 YYREEE (reference sequence). The CDR3 is made up of 16 amino acids. Trimming took off 0 bases at V and 0 bases at J, with 12 bases between the two ends. The CDR3 DNA reads TGTGCCAGCAGCTTGGAAGCGACTAGTTACCAAGAGACCCAGTACTTC. Translated, it gives CASSLEATSYQETQYF.

The rearrangement uses TRBV2 and TRBJ1-4; TRBD1 matches at 9 bases. The CDR3 loop spans 15 amino acids. Germline V gene lookup returns CDR1 SNHLY and CDR2 FYNNEI. V lost 6 bases, J lost 4 bases, and 6 bases stayed unmatched. CDR3 DNA: TGTGCCAGCAGAGCACAGGGGGCTCTTAATGAAAAACTGTTTTTT. It codes for CASRAQGALNEKLFF. The full variable domain, rest sourced from reference TRBV2 and TRBJ1-4, is EPEVTQTPSHQVTQMGQEVILRCVPISNHLYFYWYRQILGQKVEFLVSFYNNEISEKSEIFDDQFSVERPDGSNFTLKIRSTKLEDSAMYFCASRAQGALNEKLFFGSGTQLSVL.

This chain uses TRBV6-5 with TRBJ2-5, with 8 bases matching TRBD2. The DNA end is more similar to TRBJ2-7, so the J call may be wrong. CDR3 size: 16 residues. Germline values: CDR1 MNHEY, CDR2 SVGAGI. CDR3 protein: CASSYSPLAGQGEQYF. In nucleotides, the CDR3 is TGTGCCAGCAGTTACTCACCTTTAGCGGGGCAGGGCGAGCAGTACTTC.